The 31 T cell receptor beta chains below all came from one sample that was sequenced in a study of cytomegalovirus exposure and HLA in healthy donors. The PCR contained 60 Vbeta and 13 Jbeta primers. Using immunoSEQ multiplex PCR, the repertoire was profiled, and TCRdb retains in-frame clones only, with some absent. The sample records 100,000 to 140,000 clones, 81% being singletons. The sequencing sample was made of PBMCs. Receptors were obtained from a man aged 25-45 years in good health and CMV-seronegative.

The genes are TRBV25-1 and TRBJ1-1; D may be TRBD1 (6 bases). V lost 3 bases, J lost 5 bases, and 10 bases lay in between. Germline-derived CDR1 and CDR2 are MGHDK and SYGVNS. CDR3 size: 13 residues. The CDR3 region has the DNA TGTGCCAGCAGTGATCAGGGGTGGACTGAAGCTTTCTTT. This sequence encodes CASSDQGWTEAFF. The entire variable domain, with the rest obtained from reference TRBV25-1 and TRBJ1-1, is as follows: EADIYQTPRYLVIGTGKKITLECSQTMGHDKMYWYQQDPGMELHLIHYSYGVNSTEKGDLSSESTVSRIRTEHFPLTLESARPSHTSQYLCASSDQGWTEAFFGQGTRLTVV.

The rearrangement joins TRBV6-1 to TRBJ1-5, with 7 positions matching TRBD1. V was clipped by 10 bases and J by 0 bases; unmatched bases: 9. CDR1 and CDR2 from the germline V gene are MNHNS and SASEGT. CDR3 size: 15 residues. CDR3 DNA: TGTGCCACCAGGTTGGGACAGATTAGCAATCAGCCCCAGCATTTT. It translates to CATRLGQISNQPQHF.

J is TRBJ1-1 and V is TRBV25-1, with a possible D match to TRBD1 (5 bases). The CDR3 has 15 amino acids. V was cut by 8 bases and J by 4 bases, with 20 bases left in between. Germline V gives CDR1 MGHDK, CDR2 SYGVNS. CDR3 loop: CASGGFAGLGTEAFF. The CDR3 DNA reads TGTGCCAGCGGGGGGTTCGCGGGGCTGGGCACTGAAGCTTTCTTT. Filled out from reference TRBV25-1 and TRBJ1-1, the complete variable domain reads EADIYQTPRYLVIGTGKKITLECSQTMGHDKMYWYQQDPGMELHLIHYSYGVNSTEKGDLSSESTVSRIRTEHFPLTLESARPSHTSQYLCASGGFAGLGTEAFFGQGTRLTVV.

V is TRBV7-2 and J is TRBJ1-5, with D possibly being TRBD1 (5 bases). This CDR3 spans 13 amino acids. V lost 5 bases to trimming and J lost 5 bases, with 10 bases between them. Germline assignment: CDR1 SGHTA and CDR2 FQGNSA. CDR3 nucleotides: TGTGCCAGCAGCCCGGACATCTATCAGCCCCAGCATTTT. It specifies CASSPDIYQPQHF.

The J gene is TRBJ1-1, the V gene TRBV25-1, with TRBD1 matching over 8 bases. Trimming cost V 8 bases and J 5 bases; bases outside gene matches: 7. The CDR3 has 13 amino acids. Germline CDR1 and CDR2: MGHDK and SYGVNS. Written as DNA, the CDR3 is TGTGCCAGCGGACAGGGTTCGGGGACTGAAGCTTTCTTT. This sequence encodes CASGQGSGTEAFF.

The CDR3 bases are TGCGCCAGCAGCTCTGAGACTAGCGGGAGCACAGATACGCAGTATTTT. This translates into CASSSETSGSTDTQYF. The V and J genes are TRBV5-1 and TRBJ2-3, with 10 bases that match TRBD2. The CDR3 loop spans 16 amino acids. From germline, CDR1 is SGHRS and CDR2 YFSETQ. The ends lost 3 bases at V and 0 bases at J; junction bases unmatched: 4. Full variable domain (rest looked up from reference TRBV5-1 and TRBJ2-3): KAGVTQTPRYLIKTRGQQVTLSCSPISGHRSVSWYQQTPGQGLQFLFEYFSETQRNKGNFPGRFSGRQFSNSRSEMNVSTLELGDSALYLCASSSETSGSTDTQYFGPGTRLTVL.

This chain links TRBV14 with TRBJ1-2; 9 bases map to TRBD1. The V gene end was trimmed by 4 bases and the J gene end by 5 bases; junction bases not matched to a gene: 2. The CDR3 length is 13 residues. From germline, CDR1 is SGHDN and CDR2 FVKESK. CDR3 amino acids: CASSPGTGYGYTF. In nucleotides, the CDR3 is TGTGCCAGCAGCCCCGGGACAGGGTATGGCTACACCTTC.

The chain couples TRBV19 to TRBJ1-4, with 8 bases that match TRBD1. The CDR3 is 13 residues long. V shed 6 bases, J shed 8 bases, and the junction held 5 bases outside the gene matches. Germline values: CDR1 LNHDA, CDR2 SQIVND (reference sequence). CDR3 residues: CASRVTGGEKLFF. The CDR3, as DNA: TGTGCCAGTAGGGTAACAGGGGGAGAAAAACTGTTTTTT.

This clone was picked up a small number of times. This chain connects TRBV6-1 to TRBJ1-1; 8 nucleotides align to TRBD1. Losses at the gene ends were 7 bases for V and 0 bases for J; bases not matched to a gene: 4. Germline V gene lookup returns CDR1 MNHNS and CDR2 SASEGT. The CDR3 covers 14 residues. As DNA, the CDR3 is TGTGCCAGCATCTGGGGACAGGTGAACACTGAAGCTTTCTTT. This gives the protein CASIWGQVNTEAFF.

The CDR3: CAWSVTGRQPQHF. CDR3 DNA: TGTGCCTGGAGTGTAACAGGGCGCCAGCCCCAGCATTTT. The chain couples TRBV30 to TRBJ1-5, with a tentative D call TRBD1 (6 bases). The germline V and J ends were trimmed by 0 bases and 7 bases, with 10 bases remaining between them. Germline lookup yields CDR1 GTSNPN and CDR2 SVGIG (reference sequence). This CDR3 has 13 residues.

The chain combines TRBV27 with TRBJ2-5; 9 bases map to TRBD2. Germline V gene data show CDR1 as MNHEY and CDR2 as SMNVEV (reference sequence). The J segment lost 3 bases and the V segment lost 6 bases, leaving 5 bases of the junction unmatched. The length of the CDR3 is 14 residues. The CDR3 sequence: CASSLAGAKETQYF. CDR3 bases: TGTGCCAGCAGCTTAGCGGGGGCCAAAGAGACCCAGTACTTC.

The V gene is TRBV28, the J gene TRBJ2-5; D not certain. V was pared by 4 bases and J by 4 bases, with 16 bases between. The CDR3 has 15 residues. CDR1 is MDHEN, CDR2 SYDVKM, per germline. CDR3 DNA sequence: TGTGCCAGCAGTTCCCGAGCCTTTCACCGAGAGACCCAGTACTTC. The encoded protein is CASSSRAFHRETQYF.

J is TRBJ2-7 and V is TRBV28; maybe TRBD2 (5 bases). Germline V gene lookup returns CDR1 MDHEN and CDR2 SYDVKM. Trimming pared 6 bases from V and 3 bases from J, leaving 12 bases between. The CDR3 length is 13 residues. The DNA of the CDR3 is TGTGCCAGCAGCGGACTGGAGCACTACGAGCAGTACTTC. Amino acids: CASSGLEHYEQYF.

As DNA, the CDR3 is TGTGCCTGGAGTGTAGGGACAGGGGGGAGAGGAGAGCAGTACTTC. Translation: CAWSVGTGGRGEQYF. The chain uses TRBV30 and TRBJ2-7, with 11 nucleotides matching TRBD1. V was pared by 0 bases and J by 7 bases, with 8 bases of the junction left unmatched. This CDR3 is 15 amino acids long. Germline V gene data show CDR1 as GTSNPN and CDR2 as SVGIG (reference sequence).

This clone showed up just a few times. The chain employs TRBV2 and TRBJ2-1; D unclear. CDR3 length equals 15 residues. V was cut by 7 bases and J by 0 bases, with 13 bases left in between. The germline CDR1 and CDR2 sequences are SNHLY and FYNNEI. CDR3 DNA sequence: TGTGCCAGCACTCCGACCTACAGCTCCTACAATGAGCAGTTCTTC. It is translated as CASTPTYSSYNEQFF.

The J gene is TRBJ1-4, the V gene TRBV5-1, with D possibly matching TRBD1 (6 bases). V lost 2 bases and J lost 3, with 14 bases in between. Looked up from germline, CDR1 is SGHRS and CDR2 is YFSETQ. CDR3 size: 16 residues. CDR3 sequence (DNA): TGCGCCAGCAGCTTTCAGGGGAACTCGGCTAATGAAAAACTGTTTTTT. Its protein is CASSFQGNSANEKLFF.

The rearrangement uses TRBV9 and TRBJ2-7; D may be TRBD2 (7 bases). The germline V gene encodes CDR1 SGDLS and CDR2 YYNGEE. V lost 0 bases and J 0 bases, leaving 10 bases between the germline ends. This CDR3 has 15 amino acids. The CDR3 bases are TGTGCCAGCAGCGTAGAAGGGGGGGACTCCTACGAGCAGTACTTC. Translated: CASSVEGGDSYEQYF. The whole variable domain, filled in from reference TRBV9 and TRBJ2-7, reads DSGVTQTPKHLITATGQRVTLRCSPRSGDLSVYWYQQSLDQGLQFLIQYYNGEERAKGNILERFSAQQFPDLHSELNLSSLELGDSALYFCASSVEGGDSYEQYFGPGTRLTVT.

The rearrangement joins TRBV27 to TRBJ1-1; D not certain. Germline CDR1 and CDR2: MNHEY and SMNVEV (reference sequence). The germline V and J ends were trimmed by 3 bases and 1 base, with 6 bases remaining between them. This CDR3 has 13 residues. Here the CDR3 DNA reads TGTGCCAGCAGTTTGGAGTCGAACACTGAAGCTTTCTTT. As protein: CASSLESNTEAFF.

This rearrangement joins TRBV27 to TRBJ1-3; D is unclear. Germline V gene lookup returns CDR1 MNHEY and CDR2 SMNVEV (reference sequence). The CDR3 totals 14 residues. V dropped 2 bases and J dropped 4 bases, with 9 bases sitting between them. CDR3 residues: CASSLRAAGNTIYF. The CDR3 DNA reads as TGTGCCAGCAGTTTAAGAGCGGCCGGAAACACCATATATTTT.

The gene calls are TRBV10-1 and TRBJ2-1; D remains unclear. CDR1 is WNHNN and CDR2 is SYGVQD in the germline V gene (reference sequence). V lost 0 bases and J lost 8, with 14 bases in between. The length of the CDR3 is 15 residues. The CDR3 region is CASSESTPQVDEQFF. As DNA, the CDR3 is TGCGCCAGCAGTGAGTCAACGCCCCAGGTCGATGAGCAGTTCTTC.

Comment on this clone: The junction differs from germline at one of its ends, possibly a read error. This chain joins TRBV27 and TRBJ2-4; 9 bases map to TRBD2. The CDR3 covers 12 residues. CDR1 and CDR2 (germline): MNHEY, SMNVEV (reference sequence). Here the CDR3 reads CLSGRPGNIQYF. CDR3 coding DNA: TGCCTGAGCGGGAGGCCGGGAAACATTCAGTACTTC.

CDR3 amino acids: CASSYYRDGELFF. Here the CDR3 DNA reads TGTGCCAGCAGCTATTACAGGGACGGGGAGCTGTTTTTT. The chain links TRBV11-3 to TRBJ2-2; TRBD1 might be the D (6 bases). Germline lookup yields CDR1 SGHNT and CDR2 YENEEA. V lost 4 bases and J 7 bases, leaving 10 bases between the germline ends. The CDR3 totals 13 residues.

CDR3 amino acids: CASSSRLAGEADEQYF. CDR3 bases: TGTGCCAGCAGTTCCAGACTAGCGGGAGAAGCCGACGAGCAGTACTTC. The chain is built from TRBV6-5 and TRBJ2-7; the match to TRBD2 covers 12 bases. The V gene's germline CDR1 is MNHEY and CDR2 SVGAGI. After removal of 4 bases from V and 5 bases from J, the junction contained 9 bases not matched to a gene. The CDR3 has 16 amino acids.

This chain links TRBV6-1 with TRBJ2-7; 9 bases align to TRBD2. The CDR3 is 15 residues long. V lost 7 bases to trimming and J lost 5 bases; unmatched junction nucleotides: 12. The V gene's germline CDR1 is MNHNS and CDR2 SASEGT. The CDR3 is CASTSGGTSSNEQYF. CDR3 nucleotides: TGTGCCAGCACCTCAGGGGGGACTAGCTCTAACGAGCAGTACTTC.

The rearrangement uses TRBV15 and TRBJ1-5; D gene uncertain. The CDR3 consists of 15 residues. CDR1 and CDR2 from the germline V gene are LNHNV and YYDKDF (reference sequence). Trimming removed 1 base at V and 1 base at J, with 8 bases between. This CDR3 is CATSRVSGSNQPQHF. The CDR3 DNA reads TGTGCCACCAGCAGAGTAAGCGGGAGCAATCAGCCCCAGCATTTT.

This clone has just one count. This chain joins TRBV29-1 and TRBJ1-4; D not resolved. Deletions cut 8 bases from V and 5 bases from J, with 15 bases between. Germline V gene data show CDR1 as SQVTM and CDR2 as ANQGSEA. The CDR3 is made up of 13 amino acids. The CDR3 DNA sequence: TGCAGCTCCCGGTCATCGGGGAATGAAAAACTGTTTTTT. Translating it yields CSSRSSGNEKLFF.

The chain uses TRBV10-2 and TRBJ2-1, with D maybe TRBD2 (7 bases). CDR3 length: 14 amino acids. V shed 6 bases and J shed 1 base, with 10 bases lying between them. Germline CDR1 WSHSY, CDR2 SAAADI. The CDR3 spells CASREGGSYNEQFF. CDR3 coding DNA: TGCGCCAGCAGGGAGGGGGGGTCCTACAATGAGCAGTTCTTC.

The chain uses TRBV2 and TRBJ2-1; a possible D gene is TRBD2 (6 bases). The germline V and J ends were trimmed by 4 bases and 1 base, with 17 bases remaining between them. Germline V gives CDR1 SNHLY, CDR2 FYNNEI. This CDR3 spans 17 amino acids. The CDR3: CASSGDFLRTSYNEQFF. The CDR3, as DNA: TGTGCCAGCAGTGGGGACTTCCTCAGGACGTCCTACAATGAGCAGTTCTTC.

The genes are TRBV30 and TRBJ2-7; 9 bases map to TRBD1. J lost 1 base, V lost 4 bases, and 8 bases had no gene match. The CDR3 loop spans 15 amino acids. Germline CDR1 reads GTSNPN; CDR2 reads SVGIG (reference sequence). The CDR3 DNA is TGTGCCTGGATCAGTCCCGGGACAGGGTCCTACGAGCAGTACTTC. Translated, it gives CAWISPGTGSYEQYF.

This clone has a single count. This rearrangement joins TRBV10-3 to TRBJ2-7; D is possibly TRBD1 (6 bases). The CDR3 runs to 13 residues. In germline, CDR1 is ENHRY, CDR2 SYGVKD. Trimming shortened V by 6 bases and J by 2 bases, and 11 bases separated the two germline ends. The CDR3 DNA reads TGTGCCATCAGATCAGGACAGACCTACGAGCAGTACTTC. This gives the protein CAIRSGQTYEQYF.

The CDR3 protein is CASSFPWSEQYF. The CDR3 DNA reads as TGTGCCAGCAGTTTTCCCTGGAGCGAGCAGTACTTC. This chain connects TRBV27 to TRBJ2-7; D call uncertain. The germline CDR1 and CDR2 sequences are MNHEY and SMNVEV (reference sequence). Trimming shortened V by 3 bases and J by 6 bases, and 9 bases separated the two germline ends. This CDR3 is 12 amino acids long.